This T cell receptor beta chain was recovered during a study of T cells in Graves' hyperthyroidism and ophthalmopathy. In regard to this clonotype: A read error may account for a junction end that differs from germline.

Amplification yielded TCR beta CDR3 regions, with RNA transcripts as the source. HTBI primers were used for first-round RT-PCR of the TCR CDR3. TCRdb independently ran MiXCR on the multiplex PCR reads; one entry per CDR3 protein. The profile shows about 360,000 distinct CDR3 sequences, 13% of them singletons. The CDR3 is made up of 14 amino acids. Looked up from germline, CDR1 is SNHLY and CDR2 is FYNNEI. Researchers defined stable Graves' hyperthyroidism as no ophthalmopathy progression within 18 months. The chain links TRBV2 to TRBJ2-5, with 12 bases lining up with TRBD2. This clonotype was obtained from a woman aged 18 to 35 with Graves' hyperthyroidism. Sequenced input: blood. For the CDR3, the DNA is TGTGCTAGCAGGACTAGCGGGGCCCAAGAGACCCAGTACTTC. Amino acid sequence: CASRTSGAQETQYF.